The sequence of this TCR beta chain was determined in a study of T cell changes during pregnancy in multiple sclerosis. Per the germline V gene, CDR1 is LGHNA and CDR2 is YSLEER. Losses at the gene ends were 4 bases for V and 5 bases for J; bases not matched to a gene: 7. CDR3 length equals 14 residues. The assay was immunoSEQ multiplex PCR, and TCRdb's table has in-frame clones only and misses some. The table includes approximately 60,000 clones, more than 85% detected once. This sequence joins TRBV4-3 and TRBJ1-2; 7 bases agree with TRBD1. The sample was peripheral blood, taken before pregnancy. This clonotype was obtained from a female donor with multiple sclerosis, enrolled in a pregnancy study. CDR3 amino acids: CASSPRDSRYGYTF. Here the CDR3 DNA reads TGCGCCAGCAGCCCCAGGGACAGTAGATATGGCTACACCTTC.